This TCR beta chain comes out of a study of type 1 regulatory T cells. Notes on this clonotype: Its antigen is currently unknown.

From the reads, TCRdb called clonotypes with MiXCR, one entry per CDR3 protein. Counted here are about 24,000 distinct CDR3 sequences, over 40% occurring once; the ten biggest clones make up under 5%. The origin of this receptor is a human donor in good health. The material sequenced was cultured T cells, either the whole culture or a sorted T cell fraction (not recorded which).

CDR3: CSASLGKGGRNTEAFF. The CDR3 DNA sequence: TGCAGTGCTAGTCTGGGAAAAGGGGGCAGAAACACTGAAGCTTTCTTT. This chain connects TRBV20-1 to TRBJ1-1; 7 bases match TRBD1. Germline values: CDR1 DFQATT, CDR2 SNEGSKA (reference sequence). The CDR3 has 16 amino acids. The V segment lost 3 bases and the J segment 2 bases; nucleotides outside the gene matches: 12.